This TCR beta chain derives from a study of regulatory T cells in long-lasting Graves disease. Per the germline V gene, CDR1 is LGHDT and CDR2 is YNNKEL (reference sequence). The CDR3 is 15 residues long. Trimming cost V 4 bases and J 3 bases; bases outside gene matches: 7. In building TCR beta libraries, iRepertoire HTBI primers were used together with Arm-PCR of CDR3 regions. TCRdb redid the calling of the multiplex PCR reads with MiXCR, one entry per CDR3 protein. In the table there are about 620,000 distinct CDR3 sequences, 16% of which are singletons. This clonotype was picked up many times. Regarding time point: newly diagnosed GD, antithyroid drugs for less than 3 months. Preparation of the TCR library used RNA extracted from PBMCs. These sequences were also reported in another study, on T cells in Graves' hyperthyroidism and ophthalmopathy.

This specimen consisted of peripheral blood mononuclear cells (PBMCs), obtained at new diagnosis, from a patient treated with antithyroid drugs. This clonotype originated in a woman in her 30s with Graves disease. The chain couples TRBV3-1 to TRBJ2-7, with 9 bases that match TRBD1. The CDR3 reads CASSRPRDRVYEQYF. The CDR3 DNA reads as TGTGCCAGCAGCCGCCCCCGGGACAGGGTCTACGAGCAGTACTTC.